This T cell receptor beta chain was profiled in a study of graft-versus-host responses after intestinal transplantation. Study overall: Each of the recipients got a multivisceral, liver-intestinal, or isolated intestinal transplant. Induction with anti-thymocyte globulin, then tacrolimus and steroids for roughly three years, was given to all recipients.

With respect to this clone: Its antigen is not known.

CDR1 LGHNA and CDR2 YSLEER come from the germline V gene. V dropped 0 bases and J dropped 5; count of bases not matched to a gene: 13. The CDR3 is made up of 19 amino acids. Study results and limitations: Recipient marrow showed GvH clones, some seen first in ileum or blood. Elevated graft-versus-host to host-versus-graft clonal ratios in allografts were recorded for patients with graft-donor T cell macrochimerism.

The table came from immunoSEQ multiplex PCR; TCRdb's copy has only in-frame clones and leaves some out. The sample has 45,000 or so clones, about 91% seen once. Source: PBMCs, taken 524 days after transplant. The chain employs TRBV4-3 and TRBJ2-1; 10 bases agree with TRBD2. The sequence derives from a human patient who received an intestinal transplant, so some T cells may come from the graft donor. CDR3 DNA: TGCGCCAGCAGCCAAGACGCGGGAACTAGCGGGAAGGGGAACAATGAGCAGTTCTTC. Amino acid sequence: CASSQDAGTSGKGNNEQFF.